The rows below give T cell receptor beta chains drawn from one sample of a study of blood T cell repertoires in COVID-19. The assay was immunoSEQ multiplex PCR, and TCRdb's table has in-frame clones only and misses some. Here the sample spans under 300,000 clones, about nine tenths being singletons. Sequencing was carried out using PBMCs or T cells enriched from blood (not recorded which). All receptors derive from a woman aged 55-75 years who had recovered from COVID-19. Each CDR3 is given with its conserved first and last residue. A D gene is named only where the DNA matches it firmly. Clone size is stated in some rows and not others, as once, few, many or a class when expanded.

CDR3: CATEPGGNQPQHF; DNA: TGTGCCACCGAACCCGGGGGCAATCAGCCCCAGCATTTT; V: TRBV28; J: TRBJ1-5; size: -; D: -
CDR3: CATRLGTSNQPQHF; DNA: TGTGCCACCAGACTAGGGACATCAAATCAGCCCCAGCATTTT; V: TRBV15; J: TRBJ1-5; size: -; D: -
CDR3: CASIWGGRNTEAFF; DNA: TGTGCCAGCATCTGGGGGGGAAGAAACACTGAAGCTTTCTTT; V: TRBV28; J: TRBJ1-1; size: -; D: -
CDR3: CASSLGRGSAHTIYF; DNA: TGTGCCAGCAGCTTGGGGAGGGGGTCCGCTCACACCATATATTTT; V: TRBV7-2; J: TRBJ1-3; size: -; D: -
CDR3: CASSTQRGLHKTYEQYF; DNA: TGTGCCAGTAGTACCCAGCGGGGACTCCATAAAACCTACGAGCAGTACTTC; V: TRBV19; J: TRBJ2-7; size: -; D: TRBD2
CDR3: CATSEPGTGNYGYTF; DNA: TGTGCCACCAGTGAGCCCGGGACAGGAAACTATGGCTACACCTTC; V: TRBV24-1; J: TRBJ1-2; size: -; D: TRBD1
CDR3: CSVQGGGDQPQHF; DNA: TGCAGCGTCCAGGGGGGCGGAGATCAGCCCCAGCATTTT; V: TRBV29-1; J: TRBJ1-5; size: -; D: TRBD1
CDR3: CASCRAPGDCEQYF; DNA: TGTGCCAGCTGCCGGGCCCCTGGGGACTGCGAGCAGTACTTC; V: TRBV2; J: TRBJ2-7; size: -; D: -
CDR3: CATSRAADRGVEKLFF; DNA: TGTGCCACCAGCAGAGCCGCGGACAGGGGCGTTGAAAAACTGTTTTTT; V: TRBV15; J: TRBJ1-4; size: -; D: TRBD1
CDR3: CASSAKRQGAMNTEAFF; DNA: TGTGCCAGCAGTGCCAAACGACAGGGGGCTATGAACACTGAAGCTTTCTTT; V: TRBV6-1; J: TRBJ1-1; size: once; D: TRBD1
CDR3: CASSSGFVFSGELFF; DNA: TGTGCCAGCAGTTCCGGGTTCGTATTTTCCGGGGAGCTGTTTTTT; V: TRBV28; J: TRBJ2-2; size: -; D: -
CDR3: CASSLNNDGSSGNTIYF; DNA: TGCGCCAGCAGCTTGAACAATGACGGGTCCTCTGGAAACACCATATATTTT; V: TRBV5-1; J: TRBJ1-3; size: -; D: -
CDR3: CASSRTGYNEQFF; DNA: TGTGCCAGCAGCCGGACAGGTTACAATGAGCAGTTCTTC; V: TRBV9; J: TRBJ2-1; size: -; D: TRBD1
CDR3: CASSVETYNEQFF; DNA: TGTGCCAGCAGTGTGGAGACCTACAATGAGCAGTTCTTC; V: TRBV2; J: TRBJ2-1; size: -; D: -
CDR3: CASSPPVRGLRMNTEAFF; DNA: TGTGCCAGCAGTCCCCCCGTCAGGGGGCTGCGAATGAACACTGAAGCTTTCTTT; V: TRBV27; J: TRBJ1-1; size: -; D: TRBD1
CDR3: CASSLAGKITEAFF; DNA: TGTGCCAGCAGTTTAGCAGGGAAGATCACTGAAGCTTTCTTT; V: TRBV28; J: TRBJ1-1; size: -; D: -
CDR3: CATSDTDRDSNQPQHF; DNA: TGTGCCACCAGTGACACGGACAGAGATAGCAATCAGCCCCAGCATTTT; V: TRBV24-1; J: TRBJ1-5; size: -; D: -
CDR3: CASRGQGETQYF; DNA: TGTGCCAGCAGAGGACAGGGGGAGACCCAGTACTTC; V: TRBV11-2; J: TRBJ2-5; size: -; D: TRBD1
CDR3: CASSSDKNTEAFF; DNA: TGTGCCAGCAGCTCTGACAAGAACACTGAAGCTTTCTTT; V: TRBV7-9; J: TRBJ1-1; size: -; D: -
CDR3: CAWSVTGGNSPLHF; DNA: TGTGCCTGGAGTGTAACGGGTGGGAATTCACCCCTCCACTTT; V: TRBV30; J: TRBJ1-6; size: -; D: -
CDR3: CASRGTSGRVWYNEQFF; DNA: TGCGCCAGCAGGGGGACTAGCGGGAGGGTTTGGTACAATGAGCAGTTCTTC; V: TRBV5-1; J: TRBJ2-1; size: -; D: TRBD2
CDR3: CASSVSGSADTQYF; DNA: TGCGCCAGCAGCGTTAGCGGGTCCGCAGATACGCAGTATTTT; V: TRBV5-1; J: TRBJ2-3; size: -; D: TRBD2
CDR3: CASSPTEWGYTF; DNA: TGTGCCAGCAGTCCAACCGAGTGGGGCTACACCTTC; V: TRBV6-5; J: TRBJ1-2; size: -; D: -
CDR3: CASSPQGAQTQYF; DNA: TGCGCCAGCAGCCCGCAGGGCGCCCAGACCCAGTACTTC; V: TRBV5-1; J: TRBJ2-5; size: -; D: -
CDR3: CAISDRRDIYGYTF; DNA: TGTGCCATCAGTGATAGAAGGGACATCTATGGCTACACCTTC; V: TRBV10-3; J: TRBJ1-2; size: -; D: -
CDR3: CASSLTATGDTQYF; DNA: TGCGCCAGCAGCCTGACCGCTACAGGGGATACGCAGTATTTT; V: TRBV5-1; J: TRBJ2-3; size: -; D: -
CDR3: CATSRGPPAGELFF; DNA: TGTGCCACCAGCAGGGGCCCTCCGGCCGGGGAGCTGTTTTTT; V: TRBV15; J: TRBJ2-2; size: once; D: -
CDR3: CASSVQGARAKNIQYF; DNA: TGTGCCAGCAGTGTACAGGGGGCGCGGGCCAAAAACATTCAGTACTTC; V: TRBV6-1; J: TRBJ2-4; size: -; D: TRBD1
CDR3: CASTQGQGGLNEQFF; DNA: TGCGCCAGCACCCAGGGACAGGGAGGGCTCAATGAGCAGTTCTTC; V: TRBV5-1; J: TRBJ2-1; size: -; D: TRBD1
CDR3: CASSFGLAGLDTQYF; DNA: TGTGCCAGCAGCTTCGGACTAGCGGGATTGGATACGCAGTATTTT; V: TRBV14; J: TRBJ2-3; size: -; D: TRBD2
CDR3: CATSGSGLLNYGYTF; DNA: TGTGCCACCAGTGGGTCGGGACTCTTAAACTATGGCTACACCTTC; V: TRBV24-1; J: TRBJ1-2; size: -; D: -
CDR3: CARRGQGNTIYF; DNA: TGTGCCAGGCGCGGGCAGGGAAACACCATATATTTT; V: TRBV12-3/TRBV12-4; J: TRBJ1-3; size: few; D: -
CDR3: CASSWDRGEVDGYTF; DNA: TGTGCCAGCAGCTGGGACAGGGGGGAGGTTGACGGCTACACCTTC; V: TRBV5-4; J: TRBJ1-2; size: -; D: TRBD1